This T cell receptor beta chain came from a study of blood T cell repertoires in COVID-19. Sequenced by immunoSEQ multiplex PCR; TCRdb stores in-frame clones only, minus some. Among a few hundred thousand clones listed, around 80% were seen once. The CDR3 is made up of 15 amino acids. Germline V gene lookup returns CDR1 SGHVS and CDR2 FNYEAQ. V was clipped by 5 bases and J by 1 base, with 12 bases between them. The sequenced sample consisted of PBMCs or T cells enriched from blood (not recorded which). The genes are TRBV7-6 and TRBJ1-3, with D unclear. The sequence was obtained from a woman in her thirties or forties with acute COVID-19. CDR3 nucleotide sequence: TGTGCCAGCAGCACCCGGACTGGGTCTGGAAACACCATATATTTT. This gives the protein CASSTRTGSGNTIYF.